One and the same sample provided the 18 T cell receptor beta chains below, sequenced in a study of cytomegalovirus exposure and HLA in healthy donors. The PCR used 60 Vbeta and 13 Jbeta primers. Data came from immunoSEQ multiplex PCR; TCRdb stores just in-frame clones and leaves some out. This sample has about 120,000 clones, with roughly 9% found just once. Specimen: PBMCs. These receptors all come from a woman aged 40 to 50 in good health and CMV-seropositive.

This clone was counted a few times. V and J are TRBV11-3 and TRBJ2-7; TRBD1 aligns across 9 bases. Germline values: CDR1 SGHNT, CDR2 YENEEA. J gave up 1 base and V 5 bases, and 3 bases lay outside the gene matches. The CDR3 runs 14 residues. The CDR3 DNA follows: TGTGCCAGCAGCACCGGGACAGGGTCCTACGAGCAGTACTTC. Amino acids: CASSTGTGSYEQYF.

Only a few counts were recorded for this clone. The chain combines TRBV6-5 with TRBJ2-5; D might be TRBD1 (6 bases). CDR3 length: 14 residues. In germline, CDR1 is MNHEY, CDR2 SVGAGI. Trimming removed 8 bases from V and 2 bases from J, with 15 bases in between. The CDR3 is CASLTPGAQETQYF. The CDR3, as DNA: TGTGCCAGCCTGACCCCAGGGGCACAAGAGACCCAGTACTTC.

This clone has just a few counts. The chain employs TRBV27 and TRBJ2-2; TRBD2 agrees at 10 bases. V lost 3 bases, J lost 4 bases, and 5 bases stayed unmatched. The CDR3 loop spans 16 amino acids. The germline V gene has CDR1 MNHEY and CDR2 SMNVEV (reference sequence). Here the CDR3 reads CASSFSGGGSTGELFF. Here the CDR3 DNA reads TGTGCCAGCAGTTTCAGCGGGGGGGGCTCCACCGGGGAGCTGTTTTTT.

This chain connects TRBV10-1 to TRBJ1-2; 9 nucleotides align to TRBD1. CDR1 and CDR2 (germline): WNHNN, SYGVQD (reference sequence). The length of the CDR3 is 14 residues. The junction had 10 bases not matched to a gene; V was cut back by 6 bases and J by 8 bases. The CDR3 nucleotides are TGCGCCAGCAGGCCGGGACAGGGAGATTGCGGCTACACCTTC. This gives the protein CASRPGQGDCGYTF.

This clone was seen only a few times. This rearrangement joins TRBV19 to TRBJ1-1; no clear D. V was shortened by 5 bases and J by 1 base, with 5 bases between the two germline ends. CDR3 length: 12 amino acids. Per the germline V gene, CDR1 is LNHDA and CDR2 is SQIVND (reference sequence). The CDR3 sequence: CASSYGNTEAFF. DNA of the CDR3: TGTGCCAGTAGTTACGGGAACACTGAAGCTTTCTTT.

This clone was detected only a few times. The chain has TRBV20-1 and TRBJ2-7, with D possibly being TRBD1 (6 bases). The CDR3 totals 11 residues. From germline, CDR1 is DFQATT and CDR2 SNEGSKA (reference sequence). Trimming stripped 3 bases from V and 6 bases from J, with 9 bases between. In DNA form, the CDR3 reads TGCAGTGCTAGGGGGGCTAGCGAGCAGTACTTC. It is translated as CSARGASEQYF.

The chain carries TRBV18 and TRBJ1-1; tentative D call: TRBD1 (5 bases). This CDR3 contains 11 residues. Trimming removed 5 bases at V and 9 bases at J, with 10 bases between. Germline CDR1 KGHSH, CDR2 LQKENI. As DNA, the CDR3 is TGTGCCAGCTCATCCCAGGGTCAAGCTTTCTTT. Amino acids: CASSSQGQAFF.

This chain connects TRBV10-3 to TRBJ1-4, with D maybe TRBD1 (5 bases). The length of the CDR3 is 16 residues. Germline CDR1 ENHRY, CDR2 SYGVKD. The V end lost 0 bases, the J end lost 7 bases, and 15 bases lay between the germline ends. The CDR3 reads CAISESTGRGSEKLFF. In DNA form, the CDR3 reads TGTGCCATCAGTGAGTCGACTGGGAGGGGTAGTGAAAAACTGTTTTTT.

The chain employs TRBV10-2 and TRBJ2-5; 7 bases fit TRBD2. J was trimmed by 5 bases and V by 7 bases; bases with no gene match: 7. Germline values: CDR1 WSHSY, CDR2 SAAADI. The CDR3 length is 13 residues. Here the CDR3 DNA reads TGCGCCAGCAATGGAGCTAGCGGCGAGACCCAGTACTTC. It translates to CASNGASGETQYF.

This clone was seen a handful of times. The chain is built from TRBV5-1 and TRBJ1-4; D is uncertain. CDR3 length equals 13 residues. CDR1 and CDR2 (germline): SGHRS, YFSETQ. V was trimmed by 4 bases and J by 0 bases, leaving 4 bases between them. This chain's CDR3 is CASSPATNEKLFF. DNA for the CDR3: TGCGCCAGCAGCCCTGCAACTAATGAAAAACTGTTTTTT.

This clone showed up just a few times. The chain employs TRBV9 and TRBJ1-1, with D perhaps matching TRBD1 (5 bases). Trimming shortened V by 0 bases and J by 2 bases, and 14 bases separated the two germline ends. CDR3 length: 16 amino acids. CDR1 is SGDLS, CDR2 YYNGEE, per germline. The CDR3 sequence is CASSVEGTGVNTEAFF. The CDR3 nucleotides read TGTGCCAGCAGCGTAGAGGGGACGGGGGTAAACACTGAAGCTTTCTTT.

This chain links TRBV6-6 with TRBJ1-5; 7 bases match TRBD1. Germline CDR1 is MNHNY and CDR2 is SVGAGI (reference sequence). With 6 bases clipped from V and 4 bases from J, the junction kept 3 bases outside the gene matches. This CDR3 has 13 amino acids. Here the CDR3 reads CASSETGNQPQHF. The DNA of the CDR3 is TGTGCCAGCAGCGAGACAGGGAATCAGCCCCAGCATTTT.

This clone was observed a few times. The chain couples TRBV19 to TRBJ2-5; 9 bases agree with TRBD1. The trim removed 5 bases at V and 1 base at J, leaving 5 bases unmatched. Germline-derived CDR1 and CDR2 are LNHDA and SQIVND (reference sequence). CDR3 length equals 15 residues. This chain's CDR3 is CASSAGTGFQETQYF. The CDR3 DNA follows: TGTGCCAGTAGTGCCGGGACAGGGTTCCAAGAGACCCAGTACTTC.

V gene TRBV2 combines with J gene TRBJ2-7; D is perhaps TRBD1 (6 bases). This CDR3 has 15 amino acids. Germline V CDR1 and CDR2: SNHLY, FYNNEI. The V and J ends lost 6 bases and 1 base respectively, with 16 bases between them. The CDR3 coding sequence is TGTGCCAGCAGCGCCCCAGGGGCTAGGTCCTACGAGCAGTACTTC. Translated: CASSAPGARSYEQYF.

This clone was counted only a few times. The chain is built from TRBV5-1 and TRBJ1-4; D gene unclear. This CDR3 has 15 residues. Germline CDR1 SGHRS, CDR2 YFSETQ. V dropped 0 bases and J dropped 2 bases, with 8 bases sitting between them. Here the CDR3 reads CASSLDGLTNEKLFF. The CDR3 region has the DNA TGCGCCAGCAGCTTGGATGGACTGACTAATGAAAAACTGTTTTTT.

Only a few counts were recorded for this clone. The rearrangement links TRBV14 to TRBJ2-5; TRBD2 is a possible D gene (6 bases). Germline loops: CDR1 SGHDN, CDR2 FVKESK. With 5 bases removed from V and 7 bases from J, the gap between germline ends came to 14 bases. The CDR3 has 13 amino acids. The CDR3 loop is CASSGAGGGTQYF. In nucleotides, the CDR3 is TGTGCCAGCAGCGGAGCCGGGGGTGGGACCCAGTACTTC.

The chain carries TRBV6-5 and TRBJ1-2, with 7 bases matching TRBD1. CDR1 is MNHEY, CDR2 SVGAGI, per germline. The CDR3 totals 15 residues. J gave up 8 bases and V 6 bases, and 15 bases lay outside the gene matches. For the CDR3, the DNA is TGTGCCAGCAGACATCCCAGGGGGGACGGAGGGGGCTACACCTTC. This gives the protein CASRHPRGDGGGYTF.

In its sample, this clone was seen a few times. The chain joins TRBV4-2 to TRBJ2-7; 7 bases are a match to TRBD2. J gave up 4 bases and V 0 bases, and 9 bases lay outside the gene matches. The CDR3 contains 16 residues. Germline V gene data show CDR1 as LGHNA and CDR2 as YNFKEQ. This CDR3 is CASSQDIGPGRYEQYF. CDR3 coding DNA: TGTGCCAGCAGCCAAGATATCGGGCCCGGGAGGTACGAGCAGTACTTC.